This TCR beta chain was documented in a study of blood T cell repertoires in COVID-19. Looking at the study overall: From T cells, B-cell-depleted T cells, or PBMCs came the material, which was cDNA or gDNA.

This clone has just a few counts. The authors' processing: By means of reference gene primer amplification, nucleated cell counts were estimated. TCRdb keeps only in-frame clones here, not all; method: immunoSEQ multiplex PCR. V, J and clone size are taken as reported in that table, and D and trimming were inferred from the DNA itself. Among 310,000 or so clones, around 87% were seen once, and the ten largest hold around 1.2%. With 1 base clipped from V and 8 bases from J, the junction kept 9 bases outside the gene matches. This CDR3 is built from 17 residues. CDR1 SGHVS and CDR2 FNYEAQ come from the germline V gene.

The chain uses TRBV7-6 and TRBJ2-7, with 15 bases identical to TRBD2. This clonotype was obtained from a man between 65 and 79 years old with acute or convalescent COVID-19. Sequenced input: peripheral blood. This chain's CDR3 is CASSLEKGLAGGQQQYF. DNA for the CDR3: TGTGCCAGCAGCTTAGAGAAGGGACTAGCGGGGGGACAGCAGCAGTACTTC.